Presented here are 18 T cell receptor beta chains from one specimen sequenced in a study of technical replicates of blood from a few donors. The method was immunoSEQ multiplex PCR; TCRdb's version includes in-frame clones alone and lacks a portion of them. The sample lists around 63,000 clones; about 98% were seen once. The specimen sequenced was T cells isolated from PBMCs. These receptors all come from a human donor in good health.

The sample holds one count of this clone. Other DNA sequences of this sample code for an identical CDR3. J is TRBJ1-5 and V is TRBV2, with D unclear. Germline assignment: CDR1 SNHLY and CDR2 FYNNEI. This CDR3 is 13 amino acids long. V was clipped by 4 bases and J by 0 bases, with 4 bases between them. CDR3 residues: CASSGGSNQPQHF. In DNA, the CDR3 is TGTGCCAGCAGTGGAGGTAGCAATCAGCCCCAGCATTTT.

The chain combines TRBV4-2 with TRBJ2-7; 12 nucleotides agree with TRBD1. The CDR3 runs 19 residues. V trimming: 2 bases; J trimming: 1 base; junction bases outside the gene matches: 12. Germline V gives CDR1 LGHNA, CDR2 YNFKEQ. This chain's CDR3 is CASSQYRDRGHVGSYEQYF. The CDR3, as DNA: TGTGCCAGCAGCCAATACCGGGACAGGGGGCATGTCGGGTCCTACGAGCAGTACTTC.

As DNA, the CDR3 is TGTGCCAGCTGCAGAGAAGGGGTGGAACTGTTTTTT. Protein sequence: CASCREGVELFF. The chain joins TRBV2 to TRBJ1-4; maybe TRBD1 (5 bases). This CDR3 contains 12 residues. Trimming pared 8 bases from V and 12 bases from J, leaving 16 bases between. The V gene's germline CDR1 is SNHLY and CDR2 FYNNEI.

This chain connects TRBV9 to TRBJ2-1; D is uncertain. V shed 5 bases and J shed 2 bases, with 11 bases lying between them. The CDR3 loop spans 14 amino acids. The germline CDR1 and CDR2 sequences are SGDLS and YYNGEE. The CDR3 nucleotides read TGTGCCAGCAGTCCAAAGCCAACCTACAATGAGCAGTTCTTC. It codes for CASSPKPTYNEQFF.

The CDR3 sequence: CASSLAGQGAKLFF. The DNA for the CDR3 is TGCGCCAGCAGCTTAGCCGGACAGGGTGCAAAACTGTTTTTT. The chain couples TRBV5-1 to TRBJ1-4, with TRBD1 matching over 8 bases. The CDR3 is 14 amino acids. Germline loops: CDR1 SGHRS, CDR2 YFSETQ. V shed 2 bases, J shed 10 bases, and the junction held 7 bases outside the gene matches.

The chain is built from TRBV9 and TRBJ1-5; D may be TRBD1 (6 bases). Germline V gene data show CDR1 as SGDLS and CDR2 as YYNGEE. Trimming removed 4 bases from V and 3 bases from J, with 11 bases in between. The CDR3 sequence is 14 residues long. The CDR3 reads CASSNGQTNQPQHF. CDR3 in DNA: TGTGCCAGCAGCAACGGACAGACCAATCAGCCCCAGCATTTT.

As DNA, the CDR3 is TGTGCCAGTAGTATGGAAACAGCTTATAATTCACCCCTCCACTTT. This gives the protein CASSMETAYNSPLHF. This rearrangement joins TRBV19 to TRBJ1-6; no definite D call. The CDR3 consists of 15 residues. V lost 3 bases, J lost 4 bases, and 10 bases lay in between. The V gene's germline CDR1 is LNHDA and CDR2 SQIVND (reference sequence).

This clone showed up just once. The chain recombines TRBV19 with TRBJ2-1; D may be TRBD2 (6 bases). The CDR3 totals 15 residues. Trimming stripped 6 bases from V and 2 bases from J, with 14 bases between. The germline V gene has CDR1 LNHDA and CDR2 SQIVND (reference sequence). The CDR3 loop reads CASSKGEEAYNEQFF. The CDR3 DNA reads TGTGCCAGTAGCAAAGGGGAGGAGGCCTACAATGAGCAGTTCTTC.

The chain uses TRBV5-1 and TRBJ2-5; 7 bases fit TRBD1. The length of the CDR3 is 14 residues. The germline CDR1 and CDR2 sequences are SGHRS and YFSETQ. V dropped 2 bases and J dropped 7; count of bases not matched to a gene: 8. The CDR3 reads CASSFDTRQGTQYF. The DNA for the CDR3 is TGCGCCAGCAGCTTCGATACTAGACAGGGGACCCAGTACTTC.

The gene calls are TRBV9 and TRBJ2-7; possible D gene TRBD2, 6 bases. CDR3 length: 13 amino acids. The V gene's germline CDR1 is SGDLS and CDR2 YYNGEE. V was shortened by 8 bases and J by 2 bases, with 14 bases between the two germline ends. The CDR3 spells CASGDSAPYEQYF. In nucleotides, the CDR3 is TGTGCCAGTGGGGACTCGGCTCCCTACGAGCAGTACTTC.

This sequence joins TRBV7-6 and TRBJ2-7; weak D call: TRBD1 (6 bases). Per the germline V gene, CDR1 is SGHVS and CDR2 is FNYEAQ. The CDR3 length is 15 residues. V dropped 4 bases and J dropped 7 bases, with 20 bases sitting between them. For the CDR3, the DNA is TGTGCCAGCAGCTCCGGACGGGGATTGAGGGGGGAGCAGTACTTC. Encoded protein: CASSSGRGLRGEQYF.

This clone was seen a single time. The gene calls are TRBV28 and TRBJ1-1; perhaps TRBD1 as D (6 bases). The CDR3 covers 11 residues. V lost 6 bases and J 8 bases, leaving 10 bases between the germline ends. Germline-derived CDR1 and CDR2 are MDHEN and SYDVKM. DNA for the CDR3: TGTGCCAGCAGGTTACAGGGAGAAGCTTTCTTT. Translating gives CASRLQGEAFF.

This chain uses TRBV7-3 with TRBJ2-7, with 9 nucleotides matching TRBD1. CDR1 is SGHTA, CDR2 FQGTGA, per germline. V shed 2 bases and J 0 bases; nucleotides not matched to a gene: 5. The CDR3 spans 16 residues. The CDR3, as DNA: TGTGCCAGCAGCTTACCTGGGACAGGGAGCTCCTACGAGCAGTACTTC. As protein: CASSLPGTGSSYEQYF.

This sequence joins TRBV27 and TRBJ2-3, with TRBD2 matching over 11 bases. Germline loops: CDR1 MNHEY, CDR2 SMNVEV (reference sequence). The CDR3 length is 15 residues. V shed 7 bases, J shed 1 base, and the junction held 4 bases outside the gene matches. CDR3 sequence reads: CASTSGRMGTDTQYF. The CDR3 nucleotides are TGTGCCAGCACTAGCGGGAGGATGGGCACAGATACGCAGTATTTT.

This clone was detected only once. The chain is built from TRBV29-1 and TRBJ2-1; 14 bases fit TRBD2. The CDR3 extends over 17 amino acids. CDR1 SQVTM and CDR2 ANQGSEA come from the germline V gene. Trimming took 1 base from V and 7 from J; bases not matched to a gene: 9. The CDR3 bases are TGCAGCGTTGAAGCCCCCCGACTAGCGGGAGGGGGTAATGAGCAGTTCTTC. Translating it yields CSVEAPRLAGGGNEQFF.

J is TRBJ2-7 and V is TRBV7-3; 8 bases line up with TRBD1. V lost 5 bases to trimming and J lost 7 bases; unmatched junction nucleotides: 7. The germline V gene encodes CDR1 SGHTA and CDR2 FQGTGA. This CDR3 is 13 amino acids long. CDR3 DNA sequence: TGTGCCAGCAGCCGAGGACAGGGAGAAGAGCAGTACTTC. It translates to CASSRGQGEEQYF.

The chain employs TRBV4-1 and TRBJ2-5; D might be TRBD1 (6 bases). V was trimmed by 4 bases and J by 2 bases, leaving 11 bases between them. This CDR3 comprises 14 residues. Germline CDR1 reads MGHRA; CDR2 reads YSYEKL. The DNA for the CDR3 is TGCGCCAGCAGCCCCAGGGGCAGGCAAGAGACCCAGTACTTC. Encoded protein: CASSPRGRQETQYF.

In regard to this clone: The sample holds other DNA sequences that translate to the same CDR3. The J gene is TRBJ2-5, the V gene TRBV20-1; D gene ambiguous. The CDR3 is made up of 11 amino acids. Germline V gene sequence: CDR1 DFQATT, CDR2 SNEGSKA (reference sequence). Deletions cut 0 bases from V and 4 bases from J, with 3 bases between. CDR3 coding DNA: TGCAGTGCTAGAGATCGAGAGACCCAGTACTTC. As protein: CSARDRETQYF.